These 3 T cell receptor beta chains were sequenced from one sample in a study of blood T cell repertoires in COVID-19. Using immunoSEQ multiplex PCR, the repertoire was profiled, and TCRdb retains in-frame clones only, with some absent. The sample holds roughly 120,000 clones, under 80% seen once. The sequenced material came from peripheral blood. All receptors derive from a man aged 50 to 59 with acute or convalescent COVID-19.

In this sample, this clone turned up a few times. CDR3 coding DNA: TGCGCCAGCAGCTTAGAGTCAAACTCCTACAATGAGCAGTTCTTC. Its protein is CASSLESNSYNEQFF. This chain uses TRBV5-1 with TRBJ2-1, with D unresolved. Germline-derived CDR1 and CDR2 are SGHRS and YFSETQ. The CDR3 covers 15 residues. Trimming left V 2 bases short and J 0 bases short, with 9 bases between.

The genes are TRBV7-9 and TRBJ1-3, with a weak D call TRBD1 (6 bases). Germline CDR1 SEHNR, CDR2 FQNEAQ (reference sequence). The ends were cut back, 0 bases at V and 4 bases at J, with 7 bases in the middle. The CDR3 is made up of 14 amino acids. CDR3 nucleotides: TGTGCCAGCAGCTTAGCGACAGGCGGAAACACCATATATTTT. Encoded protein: CASSLATGGNTIYF.

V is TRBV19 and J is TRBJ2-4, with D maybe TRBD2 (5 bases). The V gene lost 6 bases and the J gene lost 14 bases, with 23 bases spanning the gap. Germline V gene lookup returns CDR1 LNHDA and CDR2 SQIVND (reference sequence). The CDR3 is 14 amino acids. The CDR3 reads CASSYDGERGPKYF. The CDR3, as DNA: TGTGCCAGTAGCTATGACGGGGAGAGAGGGCCAAAGTACTTC.